The 10 T cell receptor beta chains reported below all come from one sample, sequenced in a study of glioma-infiltrating T cells after dendritic cell vaccination. Only in-frame clones appear in the TCRdb table, and some are missing; sequencing was by immunoSEQ multiplex PCR. There are 100,000 or so clones in the sample; around 90% occur only once, and approximately 3% lies in the top ten. Specified time point: after dendritic cell vaccination, including at tumor progression/relapse. Sequencing used blood, obtained after dendritic cell vaccination. Receptors were obtained from a human donor with glioblastoma.

The chain carries TRBV5-8 and TRBJ2-7; TRBD1 aligns across 10 bases. Germline lookup yields CDR1 SGHTS and CDR2 YDEGEE. The CDR3 covers 16 residues. With V trimmed by 4 bases and J by 1 base, 8 bases remained unmatched. The CDR3 protein is CASSRAGQGRSYEQYF. The CDR3 DNA reads TGTGCCAGCAGCCGGGCGGGACAGGGGAGGTCCTACGAGCAGTACTTC.

This sequence joins TRBV6-5 and TRBJ1-2, with TRBD1 matching 7 bases. The ends lost 6 bases at V and 8 bases at J; junction bases unmatched: 9. The germline gives CDR1 MNHEY, CDR2 SVGAGI. The CDR3 is 13 residues long. Written as DNA, the CDR3 is TGTGCCAGCAGATATGGACAGGCCTTCGGCTACACCTTC. It codes for CASRYGQAFGYTF.

CDR3 region: CASSPPGWGATQYF. The CDR3 DNA follows: TGTGCCAGCTCACCACCGGGTTGGGGCGCTACGCAGTATTTT. The V call is TRBV18, the J call TRBJ2-3, with D possibly TRBD1 on 5 matching bases. This CDR3 is 14 amino acids long. The germline V and J ends were trimmed by 0 bases and 8 bases, with 12 bases remaining between them. Germline V gene data show CDR1 as KGHSH and CDR2 as LQKENI.

This clone is a singleton in its sample. This chain connects TRBV5-6 to TRBJ1-1; D call uncertain. The germline V gene encodes CDR1 SGHDT and CDR2 YYEEEE. The CDR3 contains 13 residues. Trimming cost V 4 bases and J 7 bases, with 14 bases left between them. CDR3: CASSPGRVGEAFF. Written as DNA, the CDR3 is TGTGCCAGCAGCCCCGGGAGGGTGGGTGAAGCTTTCTTT.

The chain uses TRBV19 and TRBJ2-1; D may be TRBD1 (5 bases). The germline V gene has CDR1 LNHDA and CDR2 SQIVND (reference sequence). The CDR3 totals 15 residues. Between the trimmed V and J ends, which lost 4 bases and 2 bases, there was a span of 12 bases. CDR3 DNA: TGTGCCAGTAGTACCTCAGGGCGTACCTACAATGAGCAGTTCTTC. This translates into CASSTSGRTYNEQFF.

The chain uses TRBV5-6 and TRBJ1-5; D gene ambiguous. CDR1 and CDR2 (germline): SGHDT, YYEEEE. The CDR3 consists of 12 residues. Trimming shortened V by 3 bases and J by 6 bases, and 7 bases separated the two germline ends. DNA for the CDR3: TGTGCCAGCAGCTCGACATTTCAGCCCCAGCATTTT. Residues: CASSSTFQPQHF.

The chain has TRBV6-1 and TRBJ2-2; D is possibly TRBD1 (5 bases). Trimming took off 2 bases at V and 4 bases at J, with 17 bases between the two ends. CDR1 MNHNS and CDR2 SASEGT come from the germline V gene. This CDR3 is 17 amino acids long. The CDR3 DNA reads TGTGCCAGCAGTGAACAGGGTCCCCTATCGGGCACCGGGGAGCTGTTTTTT. Translation gives CASSEQGPLSGTGELFF.

The chain has TRBV12-5 and TRBJ2-7, with D perhaps matching TRBD1 (5 bases). Trimming shortened V by 4 bases and J by 0 bases, and 19 bases separated the two germline ends. CDR3 size: 17 residues. Germline V gene sequence: CDR1 LGHNT, CDR2 FRNRAP. The DNA of the CDR3 is TGTGCTAGTGGTTCCCCTCTCTCAGGGTCTAGCTCCTACGAGCAGTACTTC. It encodes CASGSPLSGSSSYEQYF.

The chain links TRBV2 to TRBJ1-5; D is possibly TRBD1 (5 bases). V lost 6 bases and J lost 7, with 16 bases in between. The CDR3 extends over 14 amino acids. Germline V lookup: CDR1 SNHLY, CDR2 FYNNEI. CDR3 amino acids: CASSPDGGGQPQHF. DNA for the CDR3: TGTGCCAGCAGCCCCGACGGGGGGGGACAGCCCCAGCATTTT.

In its sample, this clone was seen once. The chain recombines TRBV5-1 with TRBJ2-2; D possibly corresponds to TRBD1 (6 bases). Germline V gene lookup returns CDR1 SGHRS and CDR2 YFSETQ. With 1 base removed from V and 5 bases from J, the gap between germline ends came to 12 bases. The CDR3 length is 15 residues. The CDR3 spells CASSLTVRGTGELFF. In DNA form, the CDR3 reads TGCGCCAGCAGCTTGACGGTCAGGGGAACCGGGGAGCTGTTTTTT.